Listed below are T cell receptor beta chains from one sample, sequenced in a study of control samples from healthy donors and cancer patients. The method was immunoSEQ multiplex PCR; TCRdb's version includes in-frame clones alone and lacks a portion of them. The table shows around 94,000 clones, with just over 90% occurring only once. Material for sequencing was blood. The source of these receptors is a young woman in good health. Each CDR3 is given with its conserved first and last residue. D genes are given only for firm matches. The listing skips clone size in some rows; elsewhere it reads once, few, many or a size class.

CDR3 DNA	CDR3 protein	V gene	J gene	D gene	clone size
TGTGCCAGCAGCTCGACCGGGACAGGGTACGAGCAGTACTTC	CASSSTGTGYEQYF	TRBV5-5	TRBJ2-7	TRBD1	.
TGTGCCAGCAGCTTAGAGGCAGGGCGGGACACCATATATTTT	CASSLEAGRDTIYF	TRBV7-9	TRBJ1-3	.	.
TGTGCCAGCAGCAGAGCGGGGGGACCAGATACGCAGTATTTT	CASSRAGGPDTQYF	TRBV2	TRBJ2-3	TRBD2	.
TGTGCCAGCTCACCAGGTCACAACAATGAGCAGTTCTTC	CASSPGHNNEQFF	TRBV18	TRBJ2-1	.	.
TGCGCCACGACCCGGGACGGTAGCAATCAGCCCCAGCATTTT	CATTRDGSNQPQHF	TRBV10-2	TRBJ1-5	.	.
TGTGCCAGCAGCCGAAGGGGGGCGACTAATGAAAAACTGTTTTTT	CASSRRGATNEKLFF	TRBV7-6	TRBJ1-4	.	.
TGTGCCAGCAGTGTTGTCGGCTATGGCTACACCTTC	CASSVVGYGYTF	TRBV2	TRBJ1-2	.	.
TGTGCCAGCAGCGCATTAGACGAAAAACTGTTTTTT	CASSALDEKLFF	TRBV9	TRBJ1-4	.	.
TGTGCCAGCAGCAAAGGGCCGAACACTGAAGCTTTCTTT	CASSKGPNTEAFF	TRBV7-3	TRBJ1-1	.	.
TGCGCCAGCAGCCCTGGACAGGGGGCGTTGGAAAAACTGTTTTTT	CASSPGQGALEKLFF	TRBV5-1	TRBJ1-4	TRBD1	.
TGTGCCAGCAGCTTAGGGGGCAGGTCCTACGAGCAGTACTTC	CASSLGGRSYEQYF	TRBV7-8	TRBJ2-7	.	.
TGTGCCAGCAGCCTCACAGGGGGCGGTTACACTGAAGCTTTCTTT	CASSLTGGGYTEAFF	TRBV11-2	TRBJ1-1	TRBD1	.
TGTGCCAGTAGTTCCCCGAACATAAGGGGCGCGGGCACCGGGGAGCTGTTTTTT	CASSSPNIRGAGTGELFF	TRBV19	TRBJ2-2	.	.
TGTGCCAGTAGTATCGGGCGGGGCGACTACGAGCAGTACTTC	CASSIGRGDYEQYF	TRBV19	TRBJ2-7	.	.
TGTGCCAGCAGCCGGCTGACAGGCGGTTCCTACGAGCAGTACTTC	CASSRLTGGSYEQYF	TRBV14	TRBJ2-7	.	.
TGTGCCAGCAGCTTTTCTATCGCGGGGGGGCCTACCGGGGAGCTGTTTTTT	CASSFSIAGGPTGELFF	TRBV13	TRBJ2-2	TRBD2	.
TGTGCCATCAGTGCAGAAGGGGTCGGCGAGCAGTACTTC	CAISAEGVGEQYF	TRBV10-3	TRBJ2-7	.	.
TGTGCCAGCAGAACCGGGACAGGGGCCGCGAACACCGGGGAGCTGTTTTTT	CASRTGTGAANTGELFF	TRBV10-3	TRBJ2-2	TRBD1	.
TGTGCCAGCAGTTGGACAGGATACTTAGACGAGCAGTACTTC	CASSWTGYLDEQYF	TRBV2	TRBJ2-7	TRBD1	.
TGCGCCAGCAGCCTCGGAGCGGGAGCCACAGATACGCAGTATTTT	CASSLGAGATDTQYF	TRBV4-1	TRBJ2-3	TRBD2	.
TGTGCCAGCAGTTGGGAGCGGGGCCTGGACACGCAGTATTTT	CASSWERGLDTQYF	TRBV27	TRBJ2-3	TRBD2	.
TGTGCCAGCAGCAAATTTGGAAGGGGGCTGGACTATGGCTACACCTTC	CASSKFGRGLDYGYTF	TRBV7-3	TRBJ1-2	TRBD1	.
TGTGCCAGCAGGCCGACAGGGGACTATGGCTACACCTTC	CASRPTGDYGYTF	TRBV11-1	TRBJ1-2	TRBD1	.
TGCGCCAGCAGCTCCGTTCCGGGGAGTGCTCCTAGCACAGATACGCAGTATTTT	CASSSVPGSAPSTDTQYF	TRBV5-1	TRBJ2-3	.	.
TGTGCCAGCAGCGTAGACAGGGCCCATGGCTACACCTTC	CASSVDRAHGYTF	TRBV9	TRBJ1-2	.	.
TGTGCCAGCAGCCAACTAGCGGGGGGGCTAGAGACCCAGTACTTC	CASSQLAGGLETQYF	TRBV3-1/TRBV3-2	TRBJ2-5	TRBD2	once
TGTGCCAGCGCCATCAACAAGAATGGTGAAGCTTTCTTT	CASAINKNGEAFF	TRBV13	TRBJ1-1	.	.
TGTGCCAGCACCCTCCAGGGGATTGGCACTGAAGCTTTCTTT	CASTLQGIGTEAFF	TRBV5-4	TRBJ1-1	.	.
TGCGCCAGCAGTGAGGCAGTGGCCTATGGCTACACCTTC	CASSEAVAYGYTF	TRBV10-2	TRBJ1-2	.	.
TGTGCCAGCAGCTTAGCGTGGAAGACAGGGGGATTTTCCCCGGAAGCTTTCTTT	CASSLAWKTGGFSPEAFF	TRBV7-9	TRBJ1-1	TRBD1	.
TGTGCCAGCAGCTTACGAGGTGGTGAGACCCAGTACTTC	CASSLRGGETQYF	TRBV7-7	TRBJ2-5	.	.
TGCGCCAGCAGCCGCAATGAGGACAGTCGGCGGAACTATGGCTACACCTTC	CASSRNEDSRRNYGYTF	TRBV5-1	TRBJ1-2	.	.
TGTGCCAGCAGGCGGGGGGTGGGGTCACCCCTCCACTTT	CASRRGVGSPLHF	TRBV6-4	TRBJ1-6	.	few
TGTGCCAGCCAGGGTGAGAACATTCAGTACTTC	CASQGENIQYF	TRBV2	TRBJ2-4	.	.
TGCGCCAGCAGCCAAAGGATCGGCGAGTTCAGCGAGACCCAGTACTTC	CASSQRIGEFSETQYF	TRBV4-1	TRBJ2-5	.	.
TGCGCCAGCAGCCAAGACTCTGGGTCTGGAAACACCATATATTTT	CASSQDSGSGNTIYF	TRBV4-1	TRBJ1-3	.	.
TGTGCCAGCAGTATAGGAGGCTATAATTCACCCCTCCACTTT	CASSIGGYNSPLHF	TRBV6-5	TRBJ1-6	.	.
TGTGCCAGCAGTTACTCTGGAGGGGATGGGGAGCCCCAGCATTTT	CASSYSGGDGEPQHF	TRBV6-5	TRBJ1-5	.	.
TGCGCCAGCAGAGTAGATGCAACTAATGAAAAACTGTTTTTT	CASRVDATNEKLFF	TRBV5-1	TRBJ1-4	.	.
TGTGCCCGCAGAGGAATCAATCAGCCCCAGCATTTT	CARRGINQPQHF	TRBV2	TRBJ1-5	.	.
TGTGCCAGCAGTTATGGACAGGGGTTTAACTATGGCTACACCTTC	CASSYGQGFNYGYTF	TRBV2	TRBJ1-2	TRBD1	.
TGCAGTGCTGATGAAGCAGACGAGCAGTACTTC	CSADEADEQYF	TRBV20-1	TRBJ2-7	.	.
TGCAGCGTTGATAGGACAGGGGATGGGAACACTGAAGCTTTCTTT	CSVDRTGDGNTEAFF	TRBV29-1	TRBJ1-1	TRBD1	.
TGTGCCAGCATCATGGCCCCATTAGACACTGAAGCTTTCTTT	CASIMAPLDTEAFF	TRBV7-8	TRBJ1-1	.	once